This passage covers 5 T cell receptor beta chains from one sample sequenced in a study of a mutant IDH1 vaccine in newly diagnosed glioma. Specified time point: baseline, week 1 (first vaccination visit). Treatment meaning: pre-vaccination baseline after standard-of-care therapy. Produced via immunoSEQ multiplex PCR; TCRdb's table is partial and in-frame only. In the table there are about 68,000 clones, 79% of which are singletons. Material: PBMCs, obtained from a glioma patient treated with radiotherapy, temozolomide or both. The receptors were gathered from a man between 45 and 60 years old with glioma.

The chain carries TRBV2 and TRBJ1-2; no clear D gene. The length of the CDR3 is 14 residues. V lost 2 bases, J lost 4 bases, and 11 bases lay in between. From germline, CDR1 is SNHLY and CDR2 FYNNEI. The CDR3 DNA reads as TGTGCCAGCAGTGAACGACATCATTCCTATGGCTACACCTTC. Encoded protein: CASSERHHSYGYTF. The variable domain in full, with the rest retrieved from reference TRBV2 and TRBJ1-2, is EPEVTQTPSHQVTQMGQEVILRCVPISNHLYFYWYRQILGQKVEFLVSFYNNEISEKSEIFDDQFSVERPDGSNFTLKIRSTKLEDSAMYFCASSERHHSYGYTFGSGTRLTVV.

The chain uses TRBV5-1 and TRBJ2-4; unclear D gene. Per germline, CDR1 SGHRS and CDR2 YFSETQ. The CDR3 has 16 residues. Trimming shortened V by 4 bases and J by 2 bases, and 16 bases separated the two germline ends. CDR3 DNA: TGCGCCAGCAGCCAACTCGCGGCTACATCCAAAAACATTCAGTACTTC. Encoded protein: CASSQLAATSKNIQYF.

V and J are TRBV10-3 and TRBJ1-1; no clear D gene. The V end lost 3 bases, the J end lost 0 bases, and 2 bases lay between the germline ends. Per the germline V gene, CDR1 is ENHRY and CDR2 is SYGVKD. The CDR3 is 12 residues long. Written as DNA, the CDR3 is TGTGCCATCAGTGACCTGAACACTGAAGCTTTCTTT. It codes for CAISDLNTEAFF.

The J gene is TRBJ1-5, the V gene TRBV13; TRBD1 agrees at 9 bases. The germline gives CDR1 PRHDT, CDR2 FYEKMQ (reference sequence). This CDR3 has 14 amino acids. V lost 4 bases and J lost 4; bases outside the gene matches: 2. The CDR3 here is CASSSGQGNQPQHF. CDR3 nucleotide sequence: TGTGCCAGCAGCTCTGGACAGGGGAATCAGCCCCAGCATTTT.

The chain has TRBV29-1 and TRBJ1-4; D not resolved. Trimming shortened V by 4 bases and J by 4 bases, and 7 bases separated the two germline ends. Germline-derived CDR1 and CDR2 are SQVTM and ANQGSEA. The CDR3 runs to 12 residues. The CDR3 loop reads CSVVGFNEKLFF. For the CDR3, the DNA is TGCAGCGTTGTCGGGTTTAATGAAAAACTGTTTTTT.